The subject of this entry is one T cell receptor beta chain. The antigen is undetermined. The data belong to a study of primary melanoma T cells and metastatic recurrence. The wider study: Tumors were T2–T4 primary melanomas thicker than 1 mm.

Findings and caveats of the study: Reportedly, T-cell fraction predicted progression-free survival beyond thickness, ulceration, mitoses, age. T-cell fraction reportedly outperformed other histopathological variables added to thickness.

The assay was immunoSEQ multiplex PCR, and TCRdb's table has in-frame clones only and misses some. The table lists 40 clones. This CDR3 has 17 amino acids. Trimming left V 1 base short and J 4 bases short, with 17 bases between. In germline, CDR1 is MDHEN, CDR2 SYDVKM. V usage is TRBV28 and J usage is TRBJ1-5; the D gene is possibly TRBD1 (5 bases). Sequences were obtained from melanoma tumor tissue. This clonotype was sampled from a human donor with melanoma. The CDR3 loop reads CASSLFPARGRNQPQHF. The CDR3 nucleotides read TGTGCCAGCAGTTTATTCCCAGCGAGGGGACGAAATCAGCCCCAGCATTTT.